Listed below are T cell receptor beta chains from one sample, sequenced in a study of cytomegalovirus exposure and HLA in healthy donors. Here immunoSEQ multiplex PCR was the method, and the copy in TCRdb shows in-frame clones only, minus some. The data show 60,000 to 80,000 clones, with roughly 84% seen just once and nearly 3% held by the top ten. The material sequenced was PBMCs. The source is a woman between 25 and 40 years old in good health and CMV-seronegative. Each CDR3 is given with its conserved first and last residue. D genes are given only for firm matches. Size is omitted from some rows. Given values are once, few, many or a class for expanded clones.

abundance,j_gene,d_gene,v_gene,CDR3nt,CDR3aa
NA,TRBJ1-2,NA,TRBV6-5,TGTGCCAGTTCGGAACGACAGGCGAACTATGGCTACACCTTC,CASSERQANYGYTF
once,TRBJ2-1,TRBD2,TRBV7-8,TGTGCCAGCAGCTTGGAGGTAGCGGGGGGGCCAGTAAATGAGCAGTTCTTC,CASSLEVAGGPVNEQFF
NA,TRBJ1-3,NA,TRBV5-4,TGTGCCAGCAGCCTGGGACACCCGAACTCTGGAAACACCATATATTTT,CASSLGHPNSGNTIYF
few,TRBJ2-1,NA,TRBV5-6,TGTGCCAGCAGCTTCATAGGTCTAGGAGGCAATGAGCAGTTCTTC,CASSFIGLGGNEQFF
NA,TRBJ1-5,TRBD1,TRBV30,TGTGCCTGGAGTGATGAGGGGGCCGGCAAGCCCCAGCATTTT,CAWSDEGAGKPQHF
NA,TRBJ2-3,TRBD2,TRBV5-1,TGCGCCAGCAGCAAGACTAGCGCAAGCACAGATACGCAGTATTTT,CASSKTSASTDTQYF
NA,TRBJ2-5,NA,TRBV4-2,TGTGCCAGCAGCCTAAGACAGCGTCAAGAGACCCAGTACTTC,CASSLRQRQETQYF
NA,TRBJ2-3,TRBD2,TRBV10-3,TGTGCCATCAGTGAGGTGACTAGCGGGGCACCAGATACGCAGTATTTT,CAISEVTSGAPDTQYF
NA,TRBJ2-5,TRBD2,TRBV4-3,TGCGCCAGCAGCCAAGAAGGCGGGGGGGCCCGGGAGACCCAGTACTTC,CASSQEGGGARETQYF
NA,TRBJ2-2,TRBD1,TRBV7-3,TGTGCCAGCAGCTCCGTTTCCGGGACAGGGATTGCCGGGGAGCTGTTTTTT,CASSSVSGTGIAGELFF
NA,TRBJ2-1,TRBD2,TRBV5-5,TGTGCCAGCAGACTCAGCGGGGGAAGCAATGAGCAGTTCTTC,CASRLSGGSNEQFF
NA,TRBJ2-3,NA,TRBV6-6,TGTGCCAGCAGCAATACAGGGGATACGCAGTATTTT,CASSNTGDTQYF
once,TRBJ2-7,NA,TRBV19,TGTGCCAGTAGTGCGGGACAGTCCTACGAGCAGTACTTC,CASSAGQSYEQYF
NA,TRBJ2-7,TRBD2,TRBV4-3,TGCGCCAGCAGCCAAACTTCCGGGGGGAGGGAGCAGTACTTC,CASSQTSGGREQYF
few,TRBJ1-4,NA,TRBV6-1,TGTGCCAGCAGTGATCTTAGGGGACTGTTTTTT,CASSDLRGLFF
NA,TRBJ2-3,TRBD2,TRBV2,TGTGCCAGCAGTGAACGAGCGGGAGGCCGCACAGATACGCAGTATTTT,CASSERAGGRTDTQYF
NA,TRBJ1-4,NA,TRBV7-2,TGTGCCAGCAGCTCGCAGACAGGCCCTAATGAAAAACTGTTTTTT,CASSSQTGPNEKLFF
few,TRBJ1-5,NA,TRBV6-1,TGTGCCAGCAGCGGGGATGGCAATCAGCCCCAGCATTTT,CASSGDGNQPQHF
NA,TRBJ2-5,NA,TRBV9,TGTGCCAGCAGTCTGAGTGGGGGGACCCAGACCCAGTACTTC,CASSLSGGTQTQYF
NA,TRBJ2-3,NA,TRBV6-5,TGTGCCAGCAGTTACATGCCGACTGATACGCAGTATTTT,CASSYMPTDTQYF
NA,TRBJ2-5,NA,TRBV5-6,TGTGCCAGCAGCTTGGAAGGAGTTGGAGAGACCCAGTACTTC,CASSLEGVGETQYF
NA,TRBJ2-7,TRBD1,TRBV9,TGTGCCAGCAGCCCGCCGGGACAGTCCTACGAGCAGTACTTC,CASSPPGQSYEQYF
NA,TRBJ2-1,NA,TRBV29-1,TGCAGCGTTGATCTAGCGACCTACAATGAGCAGTTCTTC,CSVDLATYNEQFF
NA,TRBJ2-2,TRBD1,TRBV5-1,TGCGCCAGCAGCCCGGGACAGCAAGGCACCGGGGAGCTGTTTTTT,CASSPGQQGTGELFF
NA,TRBJ2-6,TRBD1,TRBV9,TGTGCCAGCAGCGAGAGGGGAGGGACAGGGGGACCATTCTCTGGGGCCAACGTCCTGACTTTC,CASSERGGTGGPFSGANVLTF
few,TRBJ2-5,TRBD1,TRBV6-6,TGTGCCAGCAGTTACGGGGACAGGGGTGCCGAGACCCAGTACTTC,CASSYGDRGAETQYF
NA,TRBJ1-2,TRBD1,TRBV6-5,TGTGCCAGCAGACCAGGGGGCTCGTATGGCTACACCTTC,CASRPGGSYGYTF
few,TRBJ2-5,TRBD1,TRBV29-1,TGCAGCGTTGAGGGGTCAGGGGGCCAAGAGACCCAGTACTTC,CSVEGSGGQETQYF
NA,TRBJ2-5,NA,TRBV28,TGTGCCAGCAGTTTTGGGGGGTCTCAAGAGACCCAGTACTTC,CASSFGGSQETQYF
NA,TRBJ2-5,NA,TRBV5-1,TGCGCCAGCAGCTTGAACAGGGCAGGAGAGACCCAGTACTTC,CASSLNRAGETQYF
NA,TRBJ2-6,NA,TRBV5-1,TGCGCCAGCAGCTTTGAAGTCGGCGGTGTCTCAGGGGCCAACGTCCTGACTTTC,CASSFEVGGVSGANVLTF
NA,TRBJ1-2,NA,TRBV6-6,TGTGCCAGCAGTGGTCGGGGTACCTATGGCTACACCTTC,CASSGRGTYGYTF
NA,TRBJ2-1,TRBD2,TRBV4-3,TGCGCCAGCAGCCAAGACTATGTTGGGCCGGGAGGGGCGAATGAGCAGTTCTTC,CASSQDYVGPGGANEQFF
once,TRBJ1-4,NA,TRBV27,TGTGCCAGCAGTTTTGTAGGGGAAAGGGAAAAACTGTTTTTT,CASSFVGEREKLFF
medium-sized,TRBJ2-1,TRBD1,TRBV4-3,TGCGCCAGCAGCCAAGAAACAGGGGGGTCCTACAATGAGCAGTTCTTC,CASSQETGGSYNEQFF
NA,TRBJ1-2,TRBD1,TRBV30,TGTGCCTGGGTCGGGCCGGGACAGGAATTTAACTATGGCTACACCTTC,CAWVGPGQEFNYGYTF
NA,TRBJ2-3,TRBD2,TRBV11-2,TGTGCCAGCAGCTTATACGAAGCGGGAGGAGAAGATACGCAGTATTTT,CASSLYEAGGEDTQYF
NA,TRBJ1-2,NA,TRBV25-1,TGTGCCAGCAGTGAAGATCACCAGAACTATGGCTACACCTTC,CASSEDHQNYGYTF
NA,TRBJ2-1,TRBD2,TRBV7-3,TGTGCCAGCAGCCACTCCGGGACTAGCAGATACAATGAGCAGTTCTTC,CASSHSGTSRYNEQFF
NA,TRBJ2-1,TRBD2,TRBV7-2,TGTGCCAGCAGCTTTAAACTAGCGGGGGGCAGGAATGAGCAGTTCTTC,CASSFKLAGGRNEQFF
once,TRBJ1-1,NA,TRBV2,TGTGCCAGCAGTGTGGCGGCCGCGGACACTGAAGCTTTCTTT,CASSVAAADTEAFF
NA,TRBJ1-5,NA,TRBV19,TGTGCCAGTAGAGGGGGGGACAATCAGCCCCAGCATTTT,CASRGGDNQPQHF
few,TRBJ1-1,NA,TRBV5-1,TGCGCCAGCAGCCTCGGGGGATCTAACACTGAAGCTTTCTTT,CASSLGGSNTEAFF
few,TRBJ1-2,NA,TRBV6-5,TGTGCCAGCAGTCAACAGGGAGGGGGTGGCTACACCTTC,CASSQQGGGGYTF
few,TRBJ2-7,NA,TRBV7-2,TGTGCCAGCAGCCCGGGGGTGGGTGGGGGATGGTACGAGCAGTACTTC,CASSPGVGGGWYEQYF